This T cell receptor beta chain was retrieved from a study of Tregs in tolerant kidney transplant recipients. Worth noting for this clone: Its target is unknown. The sequenced fragment ends 3 residues before the CDR3 boundary, so the rest is inferred from the germline J gene.

Here immunoSEQ multiplex PCR was the method, and the copy in TCRdb shows in-frame clones only, minus some. The listing records under 55,000 clones. Points from the study as a whole: For some patients, primers changed over time, blocking nucleotide-level comparison.

The CDR3 runs 13 residues. The ends were cut back, 0 bases at V and 7 bases at J, with 9 bases in the middle. Germline V gives CDR1 SGHAT, CDR2 FQNNGV. Material: CD4+ T cells from blood, obtained before the transplant. This sequence was found in a human donor who received a combined kidney and bone marrow transplant. The rearrangement uses TRBV11-2 and TRBJ1-1; D gene ambiguous. The CDR3 loop reads CASSLDLRFEAFF. The covered CDR3 bases are TGTGCCAGCAGCTTAGATCTCCGTTTTGAA.